A selection of T cell receptor beta chains follows, all from one sample in a study of blood T cell repertoires in COVID-19. Assay: immunoSEQ multiplex PCR; the TCRdb copy retains only in-frame clones and omits some. The data contain roughly 79,000 clones, 85% to 90% of them singletons. Specimen: peripheral blood. These receptors all come from a man between 50 and 59 years old with active COVID-19. The CDR3 runs from the conserved cysteine through the conserved F or W. D genes are given only for firm matches. Clone size is given for some rows only: seen once, a few or many times, or a class if the clone is expanded.

V	J	size	D	CDR3	DNA
TRBV5-1	TRBJ2-1	NA	TRBD1	CASSPDRVNEQFF	TGCGCCAGCAGCCCAGACAGGGTAAATGAGCAGTTCTTC
TRBV6-2/TRBV6-3	TRBJ1-5	NA	TRBD1	CASSSDRVQPQHF	TGTGCCAGCAGTTCGGACAGGGTTCAGCCCCAGCATTTT
TRBV9	TRBJ2-4	NA	TRBD2	CASSASGREKNIQYF	TGTGCCAGCAGCGCGAGCGGGAGGGAAAAAAACATTCAGTACTTC
TRBV11-3	TRBJ1-3	NA	NA	CASSFVVSGNTIYF	TGTGCCAGCAGCTTTGTAGTTTCTGGAAACACCATATATTTT
TRBV29-1	TRBJ2-1	NA	TRBD2	CSVALLAGGGEQFF	TGCAGCGTTGCGCTCCTAGCGGGGGGAGGTGAGCAGTTCTTC
TRBV11-2	TRBJ2-2	NA	TRBD2	CASRSLAGGPGTGELFF	TGTGCCAGCAGGTCCCTCGCGGGGGGGCCGGGGACCGGGGAGCTGTTTTTT
TRBV19	TRBJ2-3	NA	TRBD2	CASRSGGGDDTQYF	TGTGCCAGTAGATCGGGAGGCGGCGATGATACGCAGTATTTT
TRBV5-1	TRBJ2-7	NA	TRBD1	CASSLVGQGREQYF	TGCGCCAGCAGCTTGGTGGGACAGGGGAGGGAGCAGTACTTC
TRBV29-1	TRBJ2-3	NA	TRBD2	CSAVGGSYTDTQYF	TGCAGCGCCGTCGGGGGGAGTTACACAGATACGCAGTATTTT
TRBV20-1	TRBJ1-1	NA	TRBD1	CSAMDRDWAFF	TGCAGTGCTATGGACAGGGATTGGGCTTTCTTT
TRBV7-9	TRBJ1-1	NA	NA	CASSSTLTGSEAFF	TGTGCCAGCAGCTCGACACTGACAGGATCCGAAGCTTTCTTT
TRBV29-1	TRBJ2-7	once	TRBD2	CSAAGQALTSGRAGEQYF	TGCAGCGCCGCGGGACAGGCCCTAACTAGCGGGAGGGCCGGCGAGCAGTACTTC
TRBV5-1	TRBJ2-2	NA	NA	CASSRRDSGELFF	TGCGCCAGCAGCCGGCGGGACTCCGGGGAGCTGTTTTTT